This T cell receptor beta chain originates from a study of T-cell memory formation after mild COVID-19. Broader study findings: SARS-CoV-2 specificity was not confirmed for second-wave clones peaking on day 37. Memory from before infection featured some responding clones, which suggests cross-reactive memory joined. A balance of CD4 and CD8 characterized clones contracting day 15 to 85, whereas later expanders leaned CD4+.

Comment on this clonotype: Antigen: not known.

V was pared by 4 bases and J by 5 bases, with 7 bases of the junction left unmatched. The CDR3 sequence is 14 residues long. Germline CDR1 and CDR2: MGHRA and YSYEKL. Constant-segment-primed 5'RACE gave TCR alpha and TCR beta cDNA libraries with sample barcodes and UMIs. MiXCR, applied by TCRdb to the 5' RACE reads, yields one record per CDR3 protein. The sample shows around 300,000 distinct CDR3 sequences, approximately 19% of them seen only once. This clonotype originated in a man aged 18 to 30 who had mild COVID-19 (a few samples of this study predate the infection). Cell type and time point are not known. Sequences were obtained from PBMCs or a T cell subset sorted from them (not recorded which). This chain connects TRBV4-1 to TRBJ2-5; the match to TRBD1 covers 7 bases. CDR3 in amino acids: CASSPGTAWETQYF. CDR3 coding DNA: TGCGCCAGCAGCCCCGGGACAGCTTGGGAGACCCAGTACTTC.